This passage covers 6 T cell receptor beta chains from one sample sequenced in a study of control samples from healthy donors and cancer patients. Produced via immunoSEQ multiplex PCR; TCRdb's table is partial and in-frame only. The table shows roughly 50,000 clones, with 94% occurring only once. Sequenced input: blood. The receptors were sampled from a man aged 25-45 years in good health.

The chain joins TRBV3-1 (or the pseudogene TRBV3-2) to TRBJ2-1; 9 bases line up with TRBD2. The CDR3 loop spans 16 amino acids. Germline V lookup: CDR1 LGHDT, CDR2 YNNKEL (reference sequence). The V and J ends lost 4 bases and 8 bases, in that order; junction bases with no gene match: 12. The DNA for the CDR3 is TGTGCCAGCAGCCCATCCTGGAGCGGGGGGCCATATGAGCAGTTCTTC. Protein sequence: CASSPSWSGGPYEQFF.

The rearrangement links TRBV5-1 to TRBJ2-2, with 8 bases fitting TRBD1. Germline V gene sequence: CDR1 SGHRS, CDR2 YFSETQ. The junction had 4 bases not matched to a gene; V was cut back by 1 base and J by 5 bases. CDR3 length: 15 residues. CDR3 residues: CASSLSTGGTGELFF. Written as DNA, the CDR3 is TGCGCCAGCAGCTTGTCTACAGGGGGTACCGGGGAGCTGTTTTTT.

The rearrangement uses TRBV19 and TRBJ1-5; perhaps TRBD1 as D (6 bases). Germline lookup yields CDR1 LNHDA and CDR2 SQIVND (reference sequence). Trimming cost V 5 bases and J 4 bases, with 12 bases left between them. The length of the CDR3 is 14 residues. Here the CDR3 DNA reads TGTGCCAGTAGTGGGGGGGCGGGGAATCAGCCCCAGCATTTT. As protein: CASSGGAGNQPQHF.

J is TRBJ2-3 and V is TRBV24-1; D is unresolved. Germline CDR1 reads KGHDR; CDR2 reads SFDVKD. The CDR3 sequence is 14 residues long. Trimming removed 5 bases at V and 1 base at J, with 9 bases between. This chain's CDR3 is CATSGRVGTDTQYF. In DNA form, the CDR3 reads TGTGCCACCAGTGGCCGCGTTGGCACAGATACGCAGTATTTT.

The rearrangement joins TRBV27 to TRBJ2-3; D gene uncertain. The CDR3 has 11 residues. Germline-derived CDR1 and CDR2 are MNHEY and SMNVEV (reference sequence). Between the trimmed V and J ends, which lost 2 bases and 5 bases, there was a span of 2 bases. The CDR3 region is CASSLRDTQYF. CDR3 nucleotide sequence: TGTGCCAGCAGTTTAAGAGATACGCAGTATTTT.

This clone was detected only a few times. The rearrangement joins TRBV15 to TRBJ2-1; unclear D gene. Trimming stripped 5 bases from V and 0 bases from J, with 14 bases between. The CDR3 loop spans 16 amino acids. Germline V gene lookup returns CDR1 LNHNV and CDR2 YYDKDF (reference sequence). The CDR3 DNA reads TGTGCCACCAGCGGTGGACCAATCGGCTCCTACAATGAGCAGTTCTTC. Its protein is CATSGGPIGSYNEQFF.